This TCR beta chain is drawn from a study of shared clonotypes between healthy human individuals. General study findings and limits: Memory subsets generally showed lower estimated richness than naive subsets.

Splitting of CD4+ cells produced CD45RA+ naive and CD45RA-negative memory subsets. The CDR3 is made up of 12 amino acids. The germline gives CDR1 SGHRS, CDR2 YFSETQ. Deletions cut 0 bases from V and 6 bases from J, with 6 bases between. Notes on this clone: The antigen remains undetermined.

TCRdb's table, derived via immunoSEQ multiplex PCR, lists solely in-frame clones and lacks some. Seen here are approximately 1.1 million clones, around 82% observed once, and the top ten hold under 0.6%. The V and J genes are TRBV5-1 and TRBJ2-5; D unresolved. The specimen sequenced was memory CD4+ T cells from PBMCs. Noted subset: CD45RA-negative fraction. The sequence came from a man between 18 and 29 years old in good health. Some clones in this sample may be carry-over from other donors' samples. As DNA, the CDR3 is TGCGCCAGCAGCTTGGAAGGTCAGACCCAGTACTTC. Translation: CASSLEGQTQYF. The complete variable domain, with remaining parts taken from reference TRBV5-1 and TRBJ2-5, reads KAGVTQTPRYLIKTRGQQVTLSCSPISGHRSVSWYQQTPGQGLQFLFEYFSETQRNKGNFPGRFSGRQFSNSRSEMNVSTLELGDSALYLCASSLEGQTQYFGPGTRLLVL.